Following are 19 T cell receptor beta chains from one sample sequenced in a study of regulatory T cells. The PCR used 52 TRBV and 13 TRBJ primers. Sequenced by immunoSEQ multiplex PCR; TCRdb stores in-frame clones only, minus some. The sample holds 20,000 to 25,000 clones, approximately 93% seen once. The specimen was CD8+ T cells sorted from blood. The receptors originated from a child aged 2 to 15 with CD3G deficiency.

The CDR3 reads CASSFQPSQAGSYEQYF. The CDR3 DNA is TGTGCCAGCAGTTTCCAACCCTCTCAGGCCGGCTCCTACGAGCAGTACTTC. V is TRBV28 and J is TRBJ2-7; D ambiguous. Deletions cut 3 bases from V and 0 bases from J, with 18 bases between. This CDR3 comprises 17 residues. Germline CDR1 is MDHEN and CDR2 is SYDVKM.

This chain connects TRBV4-1 to TRBJ2-7, with a weak D call TRBD1 (6 bases). CDR1 is MGHRA and CDR2 is YSYEKL in the germline V gene. The CDR3 is 14 residues long. V was pared by 2 bases and J by 4 bases, with 12 bases between. For the CDR3, the DNA is TGCGCCAGCAGCCAAACCCCAGGGGCATACGAGCAGTACTTC. Its translation: CASSQTPGAYEQYF.

The chain carries TRBV6-6 and TRBJ1-1, with a tentative D call TRBD1 (5 bases). The length of the CDR3 is 14 residues. Germline V lookup: CDR1 MNHNY, CDR2 SVGAGI (reference sequence). V was shortened by 5 bases and J by 2 bases, with 12 bases between the two germline ends. Here the CDR3 DNA reads TGTGCCAGCAGTATCCGGGACCCTAACACTGAAGCTTTCTTT. The encoded protein is CASSIRDPNTEAFF.

The chain joins TRBV28 to TRBJ1-2, with D maybe TRBD1 (6 bases). The germline V gene has CDR1 MDHEN and CDR2 SYDVKM. The ends were cut back, 3 bases at V and 3 bases at J, with 14 bases in the middle. This CDR3 contains 15 residues. The DNA for the CDR3 is TGTGCCAGCAGTTTTAGGGGCAGGGGTCACTATGGCTACACCTTC. Amino acids: CASSFRGRGHYGYTF.

The gene calls are TRBV14 and TRBJ1-5, with D unclear. This CDR3 is built from 13 residues. Germline loops: CDR1 SGHDN, CDR2 FVKESK. Trimming shortened V by 3 bases and J by 9 bases, and 12 bases separated the two germline ends. CDR3 amino acids: CASSQCVGRPQHF. The CDR3 DNA is TGTGCCAGCAGCCAGTGTGTAGGGCGGCCCCAGCATTTT.

The chain links TRBV7-9 to TRBJ2-5, with 9 bases fitting TRBD2. The DNA end favors TRBJ2-7, so the J call may be wrong. This CDR3 region has 19 residues. The V gene's germline CDR1 is SEHNR and CDR2 FQNEAQ (reference sequence). The CDR3 DNA is TGTGCCAGCAGCTCGATGCGTGGGGGCGGGAGGGCCGAACCCTACGAGCAGTACTTC. Encoded protein: CASSSMRGGGRAEPYEQYF.

The gene calls are TRBV19 and TRBJ2-3, with a weak D call TRBD1 (6 bases). The germline gives CDR1 LNHDA, CDR2 SQIVND (reference sequence). The CDR3 is 11 amino acids. Trimming cost V 5 bases and J 9 bases, with 9 bases left between them. In DNA, the CDR3 is TGTGCCAGTAGTCAGGGGTTCACGCAGTATTTT. Translating gives CASSQGFTQYF.

The chain has TRBV7-9 and TRBJ1-3; maybe TRBD1 (6 bases). Trimming took 4 bases from V and 1 from J, leaving 11 bases between them. The CDR3 extends over 15 amino acids. Germline V gene sequence: CDR1 SEHNR, CDR2 FQNEAQ (reference sequence). CDR3 region: CASSSPTGSGNTIYF. The CDR3 coding sequence is TGTGCCAGCAGCTCCCCGACAGGATCTGGAAACACCATATATTTT.

The V call is TRBV7-8, the J call TRBJ2-1; 13 bases fit TRBD2. The CDR3 extends over 14 amino acids. Losses at the gene ends were 4 bases for V and 8 bases for J; bases not matched to a gene: 2. The germline V gene encodes CDR1 SGHVS and CDR2 FQNEAQ. This chain's CDR3 is CASSSGLAGDEQFF. For the CDR3, the DNA is TGTGCCAGCAGCTCCGGACTAGCGGGAGATGAGCAGTTCTTC.

This clone has more than one count but fewer than ten. The chain is built from TRBV28 and TRBJ2-6; D is perhaps TRBD2 (6 bases). Germline V gives CDR1 MDHEN, CDR2 SYDVKM. The length of the CDR3 is 20 residues. The ends were cut back, 4 bases at V and 1 base at J, with 23 bases in the middle. The CDR3 nucleotides are TGTGCCAGCAGTTCATTTTTAAGGGACTCCTTGGGTTCTGGGGCCAACGTCCTGACTTTC. Translation gives CASSSFLRDSLGSGANVLTF.

V usage is TRBV13 and J usage is TRBJ2-7; a weak D match, TRBD2 (5 bases). The CDR3 has 13 residues. The germline gives CDR1 PRHDT, CDR2 FYEKMQ (reference sequence). V shed 4 bases and J shed 5 bases, with 12 bases lying between them. CDR3 in DNA: TGTGCCAGCAGCTCCGGACTCGGCCACGAGCAGTACTTC. The encoded protein is CASSSGLGHEQYF.

V and J are TRBV28 and TRBJ2-2; D unresolved. The germline CDR1 and CDR2 sequences are MDHEN and SYDVKM. The CDR3 sequence is 14 residues long. V dropped 2 bases and J dropped 4 bases, with 8 bases sitting between them. The CDR3 here is CASSLRSFTGELFF. The CDR3 coding sequence is TGTGCCAGCAGTTTAAGGTCCTTCACCGGGGAGCTGTTTTTT.

This clone was found once. V usage is TRBV28 and J usage is TRBJ2-1, with 11 bases lining up with TRBD2. From germline, CDR1 is MDHEN and CDR2 SYDVKM. The CDR3 contains 19 residues. The V gene end was trimmed by 2 bases and the J gene end by 5 bases; junction bases not matched to a gene: 14. Here the CDR3 reads CASSLRFLPGLAVNNEQFF. In nucleotides, the CDR3 is TGTGCCAGCAGTTTAAGGTTCCTTCCGGGACTAGCGGTAAACAATGAGCAGTTCTTC.

The chain employs TRBV28 and TRBJ2-2; unclear D gene. V was trimmed by 4 bases and J by 5 bases, leaving 11 bases between them. Germline-derived CDR1 and CDR2 are MDHEN and SYDVKM. There are 14 residues in the CDR3. The DNA for the CDR3 is TGTGCCAGCAGTTACCATTACTCGACCGGGGAGCTGTTTTTT. Protein: CASSYHYSTGELFF.

The chain uses TRBV28 and TRBJ2-4; 11 bases fit TRBD2. This CDR3 has 18 residues. V was pared by 4 bases and J by 8 bases, with 16 bases of the junction left unmatched. In germline, CDR1 is MDHEN, CDR2 SYDVKM. The CDR3, as DNA: TGTGCCAGCAGTTCCGGGACTAGCGGCCGAGGGGTCCTAGACATTCAGTACTTC. The encoded protein is CASSSGTSGRGVLDIQYF.

The genes are TRBV28 and TRBJ2-3; D uncertain. From germline, CDR1 is MDHEN and CDR2 SYDVKM. Trimming took 1 base from V and 3 from J, leaving 8 bases between them. The length of the CDR3 is 14 residues. In DNA form, the CDR3 reads TGTGCCAGCAGTTTATCCATCGGTACAGATACGCAGTATTTT. Translated: CASSLSIGTDTQYF.

This chain links TRBV7-2 with TRBJ2-7; a weak D match, TRBD1 (6 bases). The V gene lost 0 bases and the J gene lost 7 bases, with 10 bases spanning the gap. The CDR3 contains 13 residues. Germline V gene lookup returns CDR1 SGHTA and CDR2 FQGNSA. CDR3 residues: CASSLAGQWEQYF. CDR3 bases: TGTGCCAGCAGCTTAGCGGGACAATGGGAGCAGTACTTC.

CDR3 loop: CASSSPPGLEQFF. CDR3 nucleotides: TGTGCCAGCAGTTCTCCCCCCGGGCTCGAGCAGTTCTTC. V and J are TRBV6-5 and TRBJ2-1; D is undetermined. The CDR3 is 13 residues long. With 4 bases removed from V and 10 bases from J, the gap between germline ends came to 14 bases. Germline CDR1 is MNHEY and CDR2 is SVGAGI.

V and J are TRBV6-1 and TRBJ2-7; 8 nucleotides agree with TRBD2. This CDR3 has 14 amino acids. From germline, CDR1 is MNHNS and CDR2 SASEGT. The junction had 3 bases not matched to a gene; V was cut back by 2 bases and J by 3 bases. CDR3 nucleotides: TGTGCCAGCAGTGAACTAGCGGGCCTCTACGAGCAGTACTTC. Its translation: CASSELAGLYEQYF.